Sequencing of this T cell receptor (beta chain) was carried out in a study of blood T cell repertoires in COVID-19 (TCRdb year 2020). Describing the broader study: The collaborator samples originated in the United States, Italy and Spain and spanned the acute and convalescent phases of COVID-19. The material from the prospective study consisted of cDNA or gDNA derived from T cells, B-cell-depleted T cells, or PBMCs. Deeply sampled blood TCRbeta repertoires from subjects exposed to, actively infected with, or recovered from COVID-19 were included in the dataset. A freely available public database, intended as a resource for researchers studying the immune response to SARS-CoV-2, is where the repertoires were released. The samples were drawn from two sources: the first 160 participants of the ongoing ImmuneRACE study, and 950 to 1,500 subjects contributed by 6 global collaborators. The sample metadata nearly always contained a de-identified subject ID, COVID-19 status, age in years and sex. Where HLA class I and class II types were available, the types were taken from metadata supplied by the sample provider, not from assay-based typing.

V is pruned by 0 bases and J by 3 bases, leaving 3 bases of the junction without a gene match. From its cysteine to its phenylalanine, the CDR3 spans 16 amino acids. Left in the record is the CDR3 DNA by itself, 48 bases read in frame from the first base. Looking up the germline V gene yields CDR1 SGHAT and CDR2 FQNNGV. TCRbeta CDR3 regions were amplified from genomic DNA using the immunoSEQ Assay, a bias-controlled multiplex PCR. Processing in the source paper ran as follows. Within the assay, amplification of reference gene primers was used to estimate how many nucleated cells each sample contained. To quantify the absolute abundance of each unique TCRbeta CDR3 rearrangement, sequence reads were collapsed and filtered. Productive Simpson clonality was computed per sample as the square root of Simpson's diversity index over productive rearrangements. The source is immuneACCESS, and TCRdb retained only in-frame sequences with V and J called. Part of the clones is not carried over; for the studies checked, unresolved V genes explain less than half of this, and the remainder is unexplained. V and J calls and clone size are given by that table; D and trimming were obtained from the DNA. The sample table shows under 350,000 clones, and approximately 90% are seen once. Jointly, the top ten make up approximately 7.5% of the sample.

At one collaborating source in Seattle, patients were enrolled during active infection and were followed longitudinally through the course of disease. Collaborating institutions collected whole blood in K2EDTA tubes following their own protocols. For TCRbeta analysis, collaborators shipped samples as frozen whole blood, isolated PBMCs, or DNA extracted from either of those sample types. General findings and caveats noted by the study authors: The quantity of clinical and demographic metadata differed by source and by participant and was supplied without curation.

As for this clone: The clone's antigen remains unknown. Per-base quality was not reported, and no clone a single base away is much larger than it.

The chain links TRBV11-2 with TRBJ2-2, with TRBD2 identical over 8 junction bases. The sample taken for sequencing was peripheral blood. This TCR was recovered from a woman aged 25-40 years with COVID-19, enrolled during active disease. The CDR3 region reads CASSLDPGGYTGELFF. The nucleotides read TGTGCCAGCAGCTTAGACCCGGGAGGGTACACCGGGGAGCTGTTTTTT.